This T cell receptor (beta chain) was sequenced in a study of blood T cells in healthy people across ages. Germline CDR1 and CDR2: SGHDT and YYEEEE. This CDR3 spans 13 amino acids. Germline trimming cut 2 bases from V and 14 bases from J; bases unmatched to any gene: 9. This clonotype was observed at least ten times. Sample-barcoded 5' priming and a J-beta primer mix drove a second PCR of 7 to 11 cycles. Each CDR3 protein is one row after TCRdb ran MiXCR on the 5' RACE reads. The sample has around 990,000 distinct CDR3 sequences, around two fifths seen once. The clonotype was recovered from a man between 18 and 29 years old in good health. Specimen: blood. The chain uses TRBV5-6 and TRBJ2-1, with 8 bases fitting TRBD2. Here the CDR3 DNA reads TGTGCCAGCAGCTTTGATCGGGGGGGTATCAAGTTCTTC. Its translation is CASSFDRGGIKFF. The full variable domain, rest sourced from reference TRBV5-6 and TRBJ2-1, is DAGVTQSPTHLIKTRGQQVTLRCSPKSGHDTVSWYQQALGQGPQFIFQYYEEEERQRGNFPDRFSGHQFPNYSSELNVNALLLGDSALYLCASSFDRGGIKFFGPGTRLTVL.